This TCR beta chain was observed in a study of blood T cell repertoires in COVID-19. Study summary: The United States, Italy and Spain supplied acute and convalescent COVID-19 samples. In each case, the material was cDNA or gDNA derived from T cells, B-cell-depleted T cells, or PBMCs.

The germline V gene encodes CDR1 PRHDT and CDR2 FYEKMQ (reference sequence). The V and J ends lost 5 bases and 3 bases respectively, with 16 bases between them. The CDR3 is made up of 15 amino acids. Original methodology: Estimated nucleated cell counts came from reference gene primer amplification. Here immunoSEQ multiplex PCR was the method, and the copy in TCRdb shows in-frame clones only, minus some. That table gives V, J and clone size, and the DNA gave D and trimming. Here the sample spans around 30,000 clones, almost 90% being singletons. The sequencing sample was made of peripheral blood. This chain connects TRBV13 to TRBJ2-5, with a possible D match to TRBD2 (6 bases). This receptor was identified in a man in his sixties with active COVID-19. The CDR3 reads CASSRGWRGKETQYF. The CDR3 DNA follows: TGTGCCAGCAGCCGCGGGTGGCGGGGAAAAGAGACCCAGTACTTC.